The 4 T cell receptor beta chains below come from one sample, sequenced in a study of breast tumors, draining lymph nodes, adjacent tissues (dated by TCRdb to the mid-2010s). Receptor libraries were prepared by multiplex PCR. Data came from an Illumina HiSeq 2000. Clones were called with MiXCR by TCRdb after fastp trimmed the public reads at Q25, and only in-frame beta chains were retained. Merged by CDR3 protein, the rows form single entries marked with the most common genes and DNA. The sample data list 200,000 to 250,000 distinct CDR3 sequences, and less than 40% of these were observed just once. The top ten hold approximately 3.5% of the sample. The lymph node samples were taken from the axillary draining lymph nodes of breast cancer patients. Sequenced sample: axillary lymph node tissue. All receptors derive from a female donor with breast cancer. Some clones in this sample may be carry-over from other donors' samples.

V and J are TRBV7-2 and TRBJ1-5, with TRBD1 as a possible D gene (5 bases). Deletions cut 6 bases from V and 3 bases from J, with 9 bases between. CDR1 and CDR2 from the germline V gene are SGHTA and FQGNSA. This CDR3 region has 13 residues. The CDR3 DNA reads TGTGCCAGCAGTTCACAGGCCAATCAGCCCCAGCATTTT. Its translation: CASSSQANQPQHF.

Concerning this clonotype itself: A much larger clone is a single base away; this may be a read error. V gene TRBV7-9 combines with J gene TRBJ2-2; D is perhaps TRBD1 (7 bases). The CDR3 runs to 17 residues. Per germline, CDR1 SEHNR and CDR2 FQNEAQ (reference sequence). The CDR3 loop reads CASSLWGDSRSTGQLFF. The CDR3 DNA sequence: TGTGCCAGCAGCTTATGGGGGGACAGTCGGTCCACCGGGCAGCTGTTTTTT. The variable domain in full, with the rest retrieved from reference TRBV7-9 and TRBJ2-2, is DTGVSQNPRHKITKRGQNVTFRCDPISEHNRLYWYRQTLGQGPEFLTYFQNEAQLEKSRLLSDRFSAERPKGSFSTLEIQRTEQGDSAMYLCASSLWGDSRSTGQLFFGEGSRLTVL.

This clonotype was detected once. The rearrangement uses TRBV2 and TRBJ1-2, with D tentatively TRBD1 (5 bases). V dropped 5 bases and J dropped 8 bases, with 15 bases sitting between them. CDR1 SNHLY and CDR2 FYNNEI come from the germline V gene. This CDR3 contains 13 residues. The CDR3 reads CASSTGTWGGYTF. DNA for the CDR3: TGTGCCAGCAGTACCGGGACGTGGGGGGGCTACACCTTC.

This clonotype was observed a few times. The chain uses TRBV10-3 and TRBJ2-5; 7 positions match TRBD2. V was pared by 4 bases and J by 5 bases, with 1 base of the junction left unmatched. CDR1 ENHRY and CDR2 SYGVKD come from the germline V gene. This CDR3 comprises 12 residues. CDR3 loop: CAISVSGETQYF. The CDR3 DNA sequence: TGTGCCATCAGTGTTAGCGGGGAGACCCAGTACTTC.